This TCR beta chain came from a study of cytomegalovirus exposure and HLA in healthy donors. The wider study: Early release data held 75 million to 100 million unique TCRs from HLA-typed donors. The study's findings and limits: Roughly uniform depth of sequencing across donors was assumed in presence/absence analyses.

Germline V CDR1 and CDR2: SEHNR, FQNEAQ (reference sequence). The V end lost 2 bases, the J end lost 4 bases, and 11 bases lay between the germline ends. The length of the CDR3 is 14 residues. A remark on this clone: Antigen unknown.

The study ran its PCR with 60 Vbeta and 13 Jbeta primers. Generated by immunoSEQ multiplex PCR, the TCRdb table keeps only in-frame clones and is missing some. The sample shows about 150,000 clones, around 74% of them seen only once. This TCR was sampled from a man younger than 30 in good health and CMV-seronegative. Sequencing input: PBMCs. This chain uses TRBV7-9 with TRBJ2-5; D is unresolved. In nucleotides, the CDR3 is TGTGCCAGCAGCTTAATCCGGCCGGGAGAGACCCAGTACTTC. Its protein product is CASSLIRPGETQYF.